The 8 T cell receptor beta chains in this list originate from one sample, sequenced in a study of T cells in tuberculosis. The protocol was immunoSEQ multiplex PCR, while the TCRdb copy is restricted to in-frame clones and leaves out a portion. The sample consists of some 31,000 clones, around 95% of them appearing once. The sequenced material came from PBMCs. The source of these receptors is a donor between 10 and 35 years old with latent tuberculosis or without tuberculosis infection.

J is TRBJ1-2 and V is TRBV10-3, with unresolved D. V was cut by 0 bases and J by 10 bases, with 15 bases left in between. Germline CDR1 reads ENHRY; CDR2 reads SYGVKD. The CDR3 length is 14 residues. The CDR3 DNA reads as TGTGCCATCAGTGAGTCGCGAGGTTATCGTGCCTACACCTTC. Its translation is CAISESRGYRAYTF.

V is TRBV27 and J is TRBJ2-1, with D hard to call. CDR3 size: 13 residues. Trimming left V 0 bases short and J 9 bases short, with 9 bases between. The germline V gene has CDR1 MNHEY and CDR2 SMNVEV (reference sequence). The CDR3 sequence is CASSLSNGAEQFF. The CDR3 DNA is TGTGCCAGCAGTTTATCTAACGGTGCTGAGCAGTTCTTC.

This clone ranks as medium-sized. The chain joins TRBV7-2 to TRBJ1-1; no reliable D call. The CDR3 covers 15 residues. The V and J ends lost 0 bases and 5 bases respectively, with 13 bases between them. The germline V gene encodes CDR1 SGHTA and CDR2 FQGNSA. CDR3 DNA: TGTGCCAGCAGCTTAGCTGGCAGTGCGGCAACTGAAGCTTTCTTT. Its protein is CASSLAGSAATEAFF.

The chain recombines TRBV5-1 with TRBJ2-1; 10 bases agree with TRBD2. The germline CDR1 and CDR2 sequences are SGHRS and YFSETQ. CDR3 size: 17 residues. Unmatched junction bases numbered 7, after V lost 4 bases and J lost 0 bases. CDR3 sequence: CASSILAGLSSYNEQFF. CDR3 in DNA: TGCGCCAGCAGCATACTAGCGGGACTAAGCTCCTACAATGAGCAGTTCTTC.

This chain joins TRBV7-9 and TRBJ2-1, with TRBD2 matching 10 bases. Germline V gene lookup returns CDR1 SEHNR and CDR2 FQNEAQ (reference sequence). The CDR3 is made up of 14 amino acids. The J segment lost 8 bases and the V segment lost 3 bases, leaving 4 bases of the junction unmatched. In DNA form, the CDR3 reads TGTGCCAGCAGCTTGGCTAGCGGGAGTGATGAGCAGTTCTTC. It translates to CASSLASGSDEQFF.

The rearrangement joins TRBV6-1 to TRBJ2-7; D perhaps matches TRBD2 (6 bases). Per germline, CDR1 MNHNS and CDR2 SASEGT. The CDR3 has 13 residues. Between the trimmed V and J ends, which lost 0 bases and 6 bases, there was a span of 9 bases. DNA of the CDR3: TGTGCCAGCAGTGAAGCGCGGAGGGGCGAGCAGTACTTC. Translation: CASSEARRGEQYF.

The V and J genes are TRBV6-6 and TRBJ2-7, with TRBD1 matching over 8 bases. Germline V CDR1 and CDR2: MNHNY, SVGAGI (reference sequence). V shed 6 bases and J 0 bases; nucleotides not matched to a gene: 4. There are 14 residues in the CDR3. DNA for the CDR3: TGTGCCAGCAGCCCTACAGGGGGCTCCTACGAGCAGTACTTC. Translated, it gives CASSPTGGSYEQYF.

This chain uses TRBV30 with TRBJ2-7; D might be TRBD1 (7 bases). The CDR3 spans 12 residues. CDR1 and CDR2 (germline): GTSNPN, SVGIG (reference sequence). Trimming cost V 2 bases and J 9 bases, with 14 bases left between them. The CDR3 is CAWSLPQGGQYF. The DNA of the CDR3 is TGTGCCTGGAGTTTACCCCAGGGGGGGCAGTACTTC. Supplemented by reference TRBV30 and TRBJ2-7, the full variable domain reads SQTIHQWPATLVQPVGSPLSLECTVEGTSNPNLYWYRQAAGRGLQLLFYSVGIGQISSEVPQNLSASRPQDRQFILSSKKLLLSDSGFYLCAWSLPQGGQYFGPGTRLTVT.